These 19 T cell receptor beta chains originate from one sample sequenced in a study of identical twins. TCRdb analysed the 5' RACE reads with MiXCR anew, one entry per CDR3 protein. The sample shows 600,000 to 800,000 distinct CDR3 sequences, over 20% of them seen only once. In addition, the sample was reused for a study of T cells expressing NK-cell markers.

The sample comprised PBMCs. The receptors were sampled from a woman aged 18-29 years in good health.

The chain has TRBV7-2 and TRBJ1-2; D gene uncertain. This CDR3 region has 14 residues. Germline V CDR1 and CDR2: SGHTA, FQGNSA. Trimming removed 4 bases at V and 7 bases at J, with 16 bases between. The CDR3 spells CASSSSRMGIGYTF. CDR3 nucleotides: TGTGCCAGCAGCTCGTCACGGATGGGCATTGGCTACACCTTC. Based on the CDR3 plus reference TRBV7-2 and TRBJ1-2, the full variable domain is GAGVSQSPSNKVTEKGKDVELRCDPISGHTALYWYRQSLGQGLEFLIYFQGNSAPDKSGLPSDRFSAERTGGSVSTLTIQRTQQEDSAVYLCASSSSRMGIGYTFGSGTRLTVV.

The V and J genes are TRBV3-1 and TRBJ1-1; D unclear. This CDR3 is 13 amino acids long. The germline CDR1 and CDR2 sequences are LGHDT and YNNKEL (reference sequence). V lost 1 base to trimming and J lost 5 bases, with 8 bases between them. The CDR3 DNA reads as TGTGCCAGCAGCCAAGTGGCGGGGACTGAAGCTTTCTTT. Its protein product is CASSQVAGTEAFF.

This clonotype has a handful of counts. The chain combines TRBV6-6 with TRBJ2-5; D gene ambiguous. Germline V gives CDR1 MNHNY, CDR2 SVGAGI (reference sequence). V was trimmed by 8 bases and J by 4 bases, leaving 8 bases between them. This CDR3 spans 11 amino acids. The CDR3 DNA is TGTGCCAGCGGGCCAACAGAGACCCAGTACTTC. Translation gives CASGPTETQYF.

This clonotype was seen more than once but under ten times. The chain is built from TRBV20-1 and TRBJ2-3; D unclear. The germline V and J ends were trimmed by 4 bases and 5 bases, with 4 bases remaining between them. This CDR3 contains 10 residues. The germline V gene has CDR1 DFQATT and CDR2 SNEGSKA (reference sequence). The CDR3 nucleotides read TGCAGTGCTAAGGGAGATACGCAGTATTTT. Its protein is CSAKGDTQYF.

The chain combines TRBV9 with TRBJ2-2; D is undetermined. This CDR3 contains 13 residues. Deletions cut 5 bases from V and 5 bases from J, with 10 bases between. The germline V gene encodes CDR1 SGDLS and CDR2 YYNGEE. In DNA, the CDR3 is TGTGCCAGCAGGACTGACAAGACCGGGGAGCTGTTTTTT. This translates into CASRTDKTGELFF.

The chain is built from TRBV5-1 and TRBJ1-1; D perhaps matches TRBD1 (5 bases). V was pared by 4 bases and J by 2 bases, with 15 bases between. CDR3 length: 15 amino acids. From germline, CDR1 is SGHRS and CDR2 YFSETQ. In nucleotides, the CDR3 is TGCGCCAGCAGCATAACACCGGGACTAAACACTGAAGCTTTCTTT. It encodes CASSITPGLNTEAFF.

The CDR3 DNA sequence: TGCGCCAGCGTCCCGGGACTTTACAATGAGCAGTTCTTC. Translation: CASVPGLYNEQFF. This chain connects TRBV10-2 to TRBJ2-1, with D possibly TRBD2 on 6 matching bases. The V and J ends lost 8 bases and 4 bases respectively, with 12 bases between them. The CDR3 is 13 amino acids. Germline lookup yields CDR1 WSHSY and CDR2 SAAADI.

The genes are TRBV5-1 and TRBJ2-1, with D maybe TRBD2 (5 bases). The CDR3 totals 13 residues. Germline V CDR1 and CDR2: SGHRS, YFSETQ. Trimming took off 7 bases at V and 8 bases at J, with 16 bases between the two ends. The CDR3 sequence: CASDRGGRDEQFF. CDR3 nucleotides: TGCGCCAGCGATCGGGGTGGCCGGGATGAGCAGTTCTTC. The whole variable domain, filled in from reference TRBV5-1 and TRBJ2-1, reads KAGVTQTPRYLIKTRGQQVTLSCSPISGHRSVSWYQQTPGQGLQFLFEYFSETQRNKGNFPGRFSGRQFSNSRSEMNVSTLELGDSALYLCASDRGGRDEQFFGPGTRLTVL.

This clonotype was detected a few times. The chain couples TRBV20-1 to TRBJ2-3; 8 bases match TRBD2. The CDR3 has 14 amino acids. Trimming at V came to 5 bases and at J to 2 bases, leaving 6 bases not matched to a gene. Germline-derived CDR1 and CDR2 are DFQATT and SNEGSKA (reference sequence). CDR3 bases: TGCAGTGCTCCAAGCGGGAGATTCACAGATACGCAGTATTTT. It specifies CSAPSGRFTDTQYF.

V usage is TRBV10-3 and J usage is TRBJ2-1, with TRBD2 matching 11 bases. Per germline, CDR1 ENHRY and CDR2 SYGVKD. The CDR3 totals 16 residues. Trimming cost V 2 bases and J 6 bases; bases outside gene matches: 6. CDR3 bases: TGTGCCATCAGTGAGCCCGGGACTAGCGGATCCAATGAGCAGTTCTTC. The encoded protein is CAISEPGTSGSNEQFF.

The rearrangement links TRBV12-3 or TRBV12-4 to TRBJ1-1, with 7 bases matching TRBD1. This CDR3 is 14 amino acids long. V lost 6 bases to trimming and J lost 4 bases; unmatched junction nucleotides: 8. CDR3: CASRRDSGITEAFF. The CDR3 nucleotides are TGTGCCAGCAGACGGGACAGCGGAATCACTGAAGCTTTCTTT.

CDR3 DNA sequence: TGTGCCAGCAGCCCCTTACAGTATGGCTACACCTTC. Protein sequence: CASSPLQYGYTF. This chain joins TRBV28 and TRBJ1-2, with D hard to call. V was pared by 6 bases and J by 5 bases, with 10 bases between. The CDR3 is 12 residues long. Germline-derived CDR1 and CDR2 are MDHEN and SYDVKM.

The table lists this clonotype with a few counts. The chain joins TRBV6-1 to TRBJ2-7; D not certain. Between the trimmed V and J ends, which lost 7 bases and 3 bases, there was a span of 13 bases. CDR1 and CDR2 (germline): MNHNS, SASEGT. The CDR3 has 13 residues. The CDR3 reads CASKGRPIYEQYF. The CDR3, as DNA: TGTGCCAGCAAGGGTCGGCCGATCTACGAGCAGTACTTC.

The chain has TRBV12-3 or TRBV12-4 and TRBJ1-2; D possibly corresponds to TRBD1 (5 bases). Between the trimmed V and J ends, which lost 7 bases and 4 bases, there was a span of 13 bases. The CDR3 runs to 13 residues. The DNA for the CDR3 is TGTGCCAGCACCGAGGGACCCGTCTATGGCTACACCTTC. This sequence encodes CASTEGPVYGYTF.

This clonotype turned up a few times. The rearrangement links TRBV5-1 to TRBJ2-7; D remains unclear. Looked up from germline, CDR1 is SGHRS and CDR2 is YFSETQ. Between the trimmed V and J ends, which lost 0 bases and 5 bases, there was a span of 12 bases. The CDR3 loop spans 14 amino acids. CDR3 bases: TGCGCCAGCAGCTTGGCCTCGCAGCACCACGAGCAGTACTTC. Amino acids: CASSLASQHHEQYF.

This clonotype was counted many times. The V and J genes are TRBV7-9 and TRBJ1-2; TRBD1 agrees at 9 bases. The CDR3 is 16 residues long. Unmatched junction bases numbered 12, after V lost 5 bases and J lost 5 bases. Germline-derived CDR1 and CDR2 are SEHNR and FQNEAQ (reference sequence). In nucleotides, the CDR3 is TGTGCCAGCAGCAAGCCTCCGGGACAGGGCTCATATGGCTACACCTTC. It encodes CASSKPPGQGSYGYTF. Filled out from reference TRBV7-9 and TRBJ1-2, the complete variable domain reads DTGVSQNPRHKITKRGQNVTFRCDPISEHNRLYWYRQTLGQGPEFLTYFQNEAQLEKSRLLSDRFSAERPKGSFSTLEIQRTEQGDSAMYLCASSKPPGQGSYGYTFGSGTRLTVV.

This sequence joins TRBV7-8 and TRBJ2-7; perhaps D is TRBD1 or TRBD2 (5 bases each). V was clipped by 2 bases and J by 0 bases, with 14 bases between them. The CDR3 loop spans 16 amino acids. Germline-derived CDR1 and CDR2 are SGHVS and FQNEAQ. The CDR3, as DNA: TGTGCCAGCAGCTTAATGACCGGGACGGGCTCCTACGAGCAGTACTTC. As protein: CASSLMTGTGSYEQYF. The variable domain in full, with the rest retrieved from reference TRBV7-8 and TRBJ2-7, is GAGVSQSPRYKVAKRGQDVALRCDPISGHVSLFWYQQALGQGPEFLTYFQNEAQLDKSGLPSDRFFAERPEGSVSTLKIQRTQQEDSAVYLCASSLMTGTGSYEQYFGPGTRLTVT.

This clonotype was observed at least ten times. The genes are TRBV6-5 and TRBJ2-3; D uncertain. The CDR3 totals 15 residues. From germline, CDR1 is MNHEY and CDR2 SVGAGI. V was cut by 0 bases and J by 0 bases, with 7 bases left in between. The CDR3 sequence is CASSYSRSSTDTQYF. The CDR3 region has the DNA TGTGCCAGCAGTTACTCGCGGTCTAGCACAGATACGCAGTATTTT.

This clonotype was seen a handful of times. The gene calls are TRBV7-2 and TRBJ2-5; D is perhaps TRBD1 or TRBD2 (5 bases each). The V gene's germline CDR1 is SGHTA and CDR2 FQGNSA. CDR3 length equals 12 residues. Trimming pared 5 bases from V and 5 bases from J, leaving 9 bases between. The CDR3 coding sequence is TGTGCCAGCAGCCAATGGGGGGAGACCCAGTACTTC. Residues: CASSQWGETQYF.